A single sample is the source of the 7 T cell receptor beta chains below, sequenced in a study of cytomegalovirus exposure and HLA in healthy donors. A multiplex PCR was run with 60 Vbeta primers and 13 Jbeta primers. Assay used: immunoSEQ multiplex PCR; TCRdb lists only in-frame clones, some missing. The sample includes some 140,000 clones, 80% of them seen just once. Material for sequencing was PBMCs. These receptors were taken from a male donor in good health and CMV-seropositive.

This clone showed up just a few times. The rearrangement joins TRBV4-2 to TRBJ2-7; 8 bases fit TRBD2. V gave up 0 bases and J gave up 1 base; unmatched junction bases: 2. CDR3 length: 15 amino acids. Germline lookup yields CDR1 LGHNA and CDR2 YNFKEQ. CDR3 bases: TGTGCCAGCAGCCAAGAAGCGGGAGAATCCTACGAGCAGTACTTC. This translates into CASSQEAGESYEQYF.

The V gene is TRBV5-1, the J gene TRBJ2-7; a weak D match, TRBD1 (5 bases). Trimming stripped 4 bases from V and 5 bases from J, with 19 bases between. This CDR3 comprises 15 residues. Per the germline V gene, CDR1 is SGHRS and CDR2 is YFSETQ. CDR3 sequence reads: CASSEGHSSPNEQYF. DNA for the CDR3: TGCGCCAGCAGCGAAGGACACTCTAGTCCTAACGAGCAGTACTTC.

This chain joins TRBV28 and TRBJ1-5; tentatively, D is TRBD1 (5 bases). CDR3 length equals 17 residues. Looked up from germline, CDR1 is MDHEN and CDR2 is SYDVKM. The V gene lost 6 bases and the J gene lost 3 bases, with 21 bases spanning the gap. CDR3 region: CASRFGQGLFNNQPQHF. The DNA of the CDR3 is TGTGCCAGCAGATTCGGGCAGGGACTTTTTAACAATCAGCCCCAGCATTTT.

This clone is a singleton in its sample. The chain is built from TRBV12-1 and TRBJ2-5; the table's D gene call, TRBD2, was not cross checked with the DNA. Judging by the DNA end, TRBJ2-7 fits better; the J call may be wrong. TRBV12-1 is a known pseudogene. CDR3 length equals 19 residues. DNA of the CDR3: TGTGCCAGCAGCTGCCCCCCGGGACTAGCGGGGACAGTCATCTACGAGCAGTACTTC. It yields the protein CASSCPPGLAGTVIYEQYF.

The rearrangement links TRBV7-9 to TRBJ2-5, with TRBD1 matching over 10 bases. Germline loops: CDR1 SEHNR, CDR2 FQNEAQ (reference sequence). This CDR3 has 15 amino acids. The V gene end was trimmed by 5 bases and the J gene end by 4 bases; junction bases not matched to a gene: 7. Written as DNA, the CDR3 is TGTGCCAGCAGCCGCTGGACAGGGGGGAGAGAGACCCAGTACTTC. Its translation is CASSRWTGGRETQYF. Full variable domain (remainder filled in from reference TRBV7-9 and TRBJ2-5): DTGVSQNPRHKITKRGQNVTFRCDPISEHNRLYWYRQTLGQGPEFLTYFQNEAQLEKSRLLSDRFSAERPKGSFSTLEIQRTEQGDSAMYLCASSRWTGGRETQYFGPGTRLLVL.

The rearrangement joins TRBV7-3 to TRBJ2-2, with D maybe TRBD2 (7 bases). Trimming stripped 5 bases from V and 1 base from J, with 14 bases between. Per the germline V gene, CDR1 is SGHTA and CDR2 is FQGTGA. The CDR3 loop spans 16 amino acids. CDR3 region: CASSQGGAGNTGELFF. The CDR3 DNA follows: TGTGCCAGCAGCCAAGGGGGGGCAGGGAACACCGGGGAGCTGTTTTTT.

The CDR3 here is CASSVLAGVPNNEQFF. Written as DNA, the CDR3 is TGTGCCAGCAGCGTATTAGCGGGGGTACCTAACAATGAGCAGTTCTTC. V is TRBV6-4 and J is TRBJ2-1; TRBD2 agrees at 9 bases. J lost 5 bases, V lost 6 bases, and 11 bases had no gene match. The CDR3 sequence is 16 residues long. The germline CDR1 and CDR2 sequences are MRHNA and SNTAGT.